Reported below is one TCR beta chain. 5'RACE template switching with UMIs produced the TCR beta cDNA. TCRdb reanalyzed the 5' RACE reads and collapses them to one entry per CDR3 protein, without DNA. This specimen shows hundreds of thousands of distinct CDR3 sequences; the ten leading clones hold roughly 8%. These data originate in a study of T cells expressing NK-cell markers. About the study: The TCR beta repertoires originated in sorted CD3+CD56+NKG2C+, CD3+CD56+NKG2C- and CD3+CD56-NKG2C+ T cells. Seven HCMV-seropositive donors and one seronegative donor made up the eight sequenced donors.

CDR1 and CDR2 (germline): LGHNA, YNFKEQ. This CDR3 is built from 14 residues. The V call is TRBV4-2, the J call TRBJ1-2; TCRdb names TRBD1, which stays unverified in the absence of DNA. The material sequenced was blood T cells: a sorted CD56 or NKG2C T cell subset, CD4+ or CD8+ T cells, or bulk PBMC T cells (not recorded which). The sequence was collected from a woman between 18 and 70 years old in good health. The CDR3 reads CASSPTGSPGGYTF.